A selection of T cell receptor beta chains follows, all from one sample in a study of T cells in Graves' hyperthyroidism and ophthalmopathy. TCRdb reanalysed the multiplex PCR reads using MiXCR and keeps one entry per CDR3 protein. This repertoire shows under 650,000 distinct CDR3 sequences, around 15% found once; its top ten account for 3.5% to 4%. The sample taken for sequencing was blood. Receptors were obtained from a woman aged 30 to 39 with Graves' hyperthyroidism. Each CDR3 is given with its conserved first and last residue. Each record gives: clone size, D gene, J gene, V gene, CDR3 protein, CDR3 DNA. A D gene is named only where the DNA matches it firmly. Only some rows state a clone size, as once, few, many or a class for expanded clones.

many	TRBD1	TRBJ1-1	TRBV6-1	CASSRTHGQGGTEAFF	TGTGCCAGCAGCCGTACTCATGGACAGGGGGGAACTGAAGCTTTCTTT
few	NA	TRBJ1-5	TRBV18	CASSPDRSGAISPQHF	TGTGCCAGCTCACCAGACAGGTCTGGGGCAATCAGCCCCCAGCATTTT
few	NA	TRBJ2-7	TRBV15	CATSRDYAPGLEQYF	TGTGCCACCAGCAGAGATTATGCGCCCGGTCTGGAGCAGTACTTC
many	NA	TRBJ2-1	TRBV2	CASRGLVEFF	TGTGCCAGCAGGGGTCTGGTGGAGTTCTTC
few	TRBD2	TRBJ2-5	TRBV4-3	CASSQDVLAGGQTQYF	TGCGCCAGCAGCCAAGATGTCCTAGCGGGAGGACAGACCCAGTACTTC
NA	TRBD1	TRBJ2-3	TRBV3-1	CASSPGQVEADTQYF	TGTGCCAGCAGCCCCGGACAGGTTGAAGCAGATACGCAGTATTTT
many	TRBD2	TRBJ2-5	TRBV20-1	CSARDRLAAQETQYF	TGCAGTGCTAGAGATCGGCTAGCGGCCCAAGAGACCCAGTACTTC
NA	NA	TRBJ2-2	TRBV28	CASSAFLGRELFF	TGTGCCAGCAGTGCTTTTCTAGGTCGAGAGCTGTTTTTT
many	NA	TRBJ2-5	TRBV11-2	CATAGPGETQYF	TGTGCCACCGCGGGACCGGGAGAGACCCAGTACTTC
many	NA	TRBJ2-7	TRBV12-3/TRBV12-4	CASRPRQDSYEQYF	TGTGCCAGCAGGCCCAGACAGGACTCCTACGAGCAGTACTTC
NA	TRBD1	TRBJ1-2	TRBV4-1	CASSQGQGALDYGYTF	TGCGCCAGCAGCCAAGGACAGGGTGCTTTAGACTATGGCTACACCTTC
many	TRBD2	TRBJ2-1	TRBV5-1	CASSLAGRDEQFF	TGCGCCAGCAGCTTGGCGGGGAGGGATGAGCAGTTCTTC
many	NA	TRBJ1-6	TRBV5-1	CASRSGGAGNSPLHF	TGCGCCAGCAGGTCCGGAGGGGCAGGCAATTCACCCCTCCACTTT
few	TRBD1	TRBJ2-3	TRBV20-1	CSAPRQGNTDTQYF	TGCAGTGCGCCTAGACAGGGAAACACAGATACGCAGTATTTT
many	TRBD2	TRBJ2-3	TRBV29-1	CSVDLSGTSGQYF	TGCAGCGTTGACCTGAGCGGGACTAGCGGGCAGTATTTT
many	NA	TRBJ2-7	TRBV10-1	CASSGAGAVEQYF	TGCGCCAGCAGTGGGGCAGGAGCCGTGGAGCAGTACTTC
few	NA	TRBJ2-7	TRBV27	CASSRGLYEQYF	TGTGCCAGCAGTCGAGGGTTATACGAGCAGTACTTC
many	TRBD2	TRBJ2-1	TRBV19	CASSIIGTSGSSNNEQFF	TGTGCCAGTAGTATTATTGGGACTAGCGGGAGTAGTAACAATGAGCAGTTCTTC
many	NA	TRBJ1-6	TRBV2	CASEREGNSPLHF	TGTGCCAGCGAAAGGGAAGGGAATTCACCCCTCCACTTT
NA	NA	TRBJ2-1	TRBV6-2/TRBV6-3	CASSQGIQQFF	TGTGCCAGCAGTCAGGGGATCCAGCAGTTCTTC
many	NA	TRBJ1-2	TRBV20-1	CSARDDIRGNYGYTF	TGCAGTGCTAGAGATGATATACGAGGAAACTATGGCTACACCTTC
NA	NA	TRBJ1-2	TRBV20-1	CSARAPGAVFGYTF	TGCAGTGCTAGAGCCCCCGGGGCGGTATTTGGCTACACCTTC
many	NA	TRBJ2-7	TRBV5-1	CASSLKQATHEQYF	TGCGCCAGCAGCTTGAAGCAGGCTACCCACGAGCAGTACTTC
NA	TRBD2	TRBJ2-1	TRBV11-1	CASSLIPSGIYNEQFF	TGTGCCAGCAGCTTAATCCCTAGCGGGATTTACAATGAGCAGTTCTTC
many	TRBD2	TRBJ2-3	TRBV28	CASSLRGRTDTQYF	TGTGCCAGCAGTTTACGCGGGAGGACAGATACGCAGTATTTT
few	NA	TRBJ2-1	TRBV18	CASSPPGLVGNSYNEQFF	TGTGCCAGCTCACCCCCAGGGTTGGTAGGGAACTCCTACAATGAGCAGTTCTTC
NA	NA	TRBJ2-1	TRBV10-3	CAIRSGNEQFF	TGTGCCATCAGGAGCGGCAATGAGCAGTTCTTC
NA	NA	TRBJ2-1	TRBV5-1	CASSPIIGEQFF	TGTGCCAGCAGCCCGATAATAGGCGAGCAGTTCTTC
many	NA	TRBJ2-1	TRBV20-1	CSANLARRSYNEQFF	TGCAGTGCTAACCTCGCGCGACGCTCCTACAATGAGCAGTTCTTC
NA	NA	TRBJ2-7	TRBV19	CASSFRHGSSYEQYF	TGTGCCAGTAGTTTCCGTCACGGGAGCTCCTACGAGCAGTACTTC
few	NA	TRBJ2-5	TRBV9	CASSAGPQETQYF	TGTGCCAGCAGTGCCGGGCCCCAAGAGACCCAGTACTTC